Shown below are 26 T cell receptor beta chains from a single sample sequenced in a study of Ad26.COV2.S vaccination and SARS-CoV-2 variants (dated by TCRdb to the early 2020s). The library was made by the immunoSEQ multiplex PCR assay. In its TCRdb copy, this immuneACCESS table keeps in-frame sequences only and misses some clones. Where compared with another copy, unresolved V genes explain less than half of these, and the others have no known cause. Counted in this sample were about 180,000 clones; around nine tenths of them appeared once. The biggest ten clones account for 4.5% to 7.5% of the sample. What this sample's time point label stands for: individuals recovered from natural SARS-CoV-2 infection. The sample here was peripheral blood, taken after recovery from COVID-19. These receptors were collected from a human donor who had recovered from COVID-19.

V and J are TRBV7-8 and TRBJ2-3, with a tentative D call TRBD2 (6 bases). Germline CDR1 is SGHVS and CDR2 is FQNEAQ. The CDR3 is 20 amino acids. The germline V and J ends were trimmed by 5 bases and 0 bases, with 27 bases remaining between them. CDR3 sequence (DNA): TGTGCCAGCAGCCCGCCTAAGAGTAGCGGTGTGATTCGAAGCACAGATACGCAGTATTTT. Protein product: CASSPPKSSGVIRSTDTQYF. Full variable domain (missing parts from reference TRBV7-8 and TRBJ2-3): GAGVSQSPRYKVAKRGQDVALRCDPISGHVSLFWYQQALGQGPEFLTYFQNEAQLDKSGLPSDRFFAERPEGSVSTLKIQRTQQEDSAVYLCASSPPKSSGVIRSTDTQYFGPGTRLTVL.

This clone showed up just a few times. V is TRBV19 and J is TRBJ1-5; possibly TRBD1 for D (5 bases). Germline CDR1 is LNHDA and CDR2 is SQIVND (reference sequence). Trimming removed 3 bases at V and 0 bases at J, with 12 bases between. This CDR3 is built from 16 residues. The CDR3 loop is CASSIRQTPSNQPQHF. CDR3 coding DNA: TGTGCCAGTAGTATCCGACAGACTCCTAGCAATCAGCCCCAGCATTTT.

This clone was observed a few times. This chain links TRBV27 with TRBJ1-2; D is perhaps TRBD1 (5 bases). There are 13 residues in the CDR3. Germline V gives CDR1 MNHEY, CDR2 SMNVEV (reference sequence). The germline V and J ends were trimmed by 5 bases and 5 bases, with 12 bases remaining between them. CDR3 DNA sequence: TGTGCCAGCAGTACCAAAAGGGGTTATGGCTACACCTTC. Translating it yields CASSTKRGYGYTF.

This chain uses TRBV6-5 with TRBJ1-2, with D uncertain. The germline CDR1 and CDR2 sequences are MNHEY and SVGAGI. The ends were cut back, 0 bases at V and 8 bases at J, with 13 bases in the middle. The CDR3 loop spans 14 amino acids. Here the CDR3 DNA reads TGTGCCAGCAGTTACTCGGAGGGAGGATGGGGCTACACCTTC. Translated: CASSYSEGGWGYTF.

This clone was seen just once. The V call is TRBV30, the J call TRBJ2-5; D possibly corresponds to TRBD2 (6 bases). Trimming removed 3 bases from V and 2 bases from J, with 10 bases in between. The CDR3 extends over 13 amino acids. Germline CDR1 and CDR2: GTSNPN and SVGIG (reference sequence). CDR3: CAWRLGSQETQYF. The DNA for the CDR3 is TGTGCCTGGAGACTCGGGAGTCAAGAGACCCAGTACTTC. The complete variable domain, with remaining parts taken from reference TRBV30 and TRBJ2-5, reads SQTIHQWPATLVQPVGSPLSLECTVEGTSNPNLYWYRQAAGRGLQLLFYSVGIGQISSEVPQNLSASRPQDRQFILSSKKLLLSDSGFYLCAWRLGSQETQYFGPGTRLLVL.

This chain joins TRBV28 and TRBJ2-7, with D possibly being TRBD1 (7 bases). The CDR3 totals 15 residues. Germline loops: CDR1 MDHEN, CDR2 SYDVKM. Between the trimmed V and J ends, which lost 2 bases and 2 bases, there was a span of 13 bases. The CDR3 DNA reads as TGTGCCAGCAGTTTAGCGGGGACAGTGACCTACGAGCAGTACTTC. It specifies CASSLAGTVTYEQYF.

This rearrangement joins TRBV7-9 to TRBJ2-5, with TRBD2 identical over 9 bases. The germline CDR1 and CDR2 sequences are SEHNR and FQNEAQ (reference sequence). V gave up 4 bases and J gave up 5 bases; unmatched junction bases: 14. The CDR3 has 17 residues. The CDR3 here is CASSSNWEAGGFETQYF. CDR3 nucleotide sequence: TGTGCCAGCAGCTCCAACTGGGAAGCGGGAGGTTTTGAGACCCAGTACTTC.

The sample holds a few counts of this clone. This rearrangement joins TRBV6-6 to TRBJ1-6; 7 nucleotides match TRBD1. The CDR3 spans 14 residues. Germline CDR1 and CDR2: MNHNY and SVGAGI (reference sequence). With 6 bases clipped from V and 6 bases from J, the junction kept 5 bases outside the gene matches. CDR3 protein: CASSRDRANSPLHF. The CDR3 bases are TGTGCCAGCAGCCGAGACAGGGCTAATTCACCCCTCCACTTT.

The chain employs TRBV4-1 and TRBJ2-5; possible D gene TRBD1, 6 bases. The ends were cut back, 0 bases at V and 4 bases at J, with 12 bases in the middle. This CDR3 is built from 15 residues. Germline V CDR1 and CDR2: MGHRA, YSYEKL. This CDR3 reads CASSQDPVGGETQYF. CDR3 in DNA: TGCGCCAGCAGCCAAGATCCGGTAGGGGGAGAGACCCAGTACTTC.

J is TRBJ2-7 and V is TRBV20-1; 11 bases are shared with TRBD2. Germline CDR1 and CDR2: DFQATT and SNEGSKA (reference sequence). The CDR3 length is 16 residues. Trimming removed 3 bases from V and 5 bases from J; junction bases left unmatched: 12. The CDR3 DNA is TGCAGTGCTAGTTCGACTAGCGGGACGAGAAGAGACGAGCAGTACTTC. Its translation: CSASSTSGTRRDEQYF.

The chain couples TRBV11-2 to TRBJ2-1; D gene ambiguous. This CDR3 has 13 residues. Trimming pared 1 base from V and 6 bases from J, leaving 7 bases between. Germline V CDR1 and CDR2: SGHAT, FQNNGV. The CDR3 DNA follows: TGTGCCAGCAGCTTAGTTCCTGCCAATGAGCAGTTCTTC. It codes for CASSLVPANEQFF.

This clone was found once. The chain is built from TRBV5-4 and TRBJ2-2; TRBD1 matches 7 bases. The junction had 3 bases not matched to a gene; V was cut back by 2 bases and J by 2 bases. Germline V gene data show CDR1 as SGHNT and CDR2 as YYREEE (reference sequence). CDR3 length equals 15 residues. Here the CDR3 DNA reads TGTGCCAGCAGCTTCAGGGGGTTTAACACCGGGGAGCTGTTTTTT. Protein product: CASSFRGFNTGELFF.

The chain has TRBV28 and TRBJ1-2, with 9 nucleotides matching TRBD1. The CDR3 loop spans 15 amino acids. Trimming took 3 bases from V and 4 from J; bases not matched to a gene: 6. The germline gives CDR1 MDHEN, CDR2 SYDVKM. The CDR3: CASSFSGQGSYGYTF. As DNA, the CDR3 is TGTGCCAGCAGTTTCTCGGGACAGGGATCCTATGGCTACACCTTC.

The chain joins TRBV28 to TRBJ1-1; D unresolved. The CDR3 length is 11 residues. V was shortened by 6 bases and J by 7 bases, with 9 bases between the two germline ends. CDR1 and CDR2 (germline): MDHEN, SYDVKM. The CDR3 DNA follows: TGTGCCAGCAGCCCGCGTGGTGAAGCTTTCTTT. Protein product: CASSPRGEAFF. The full variable domain, completed using reference TRBV28 and TRBJ1-1, is DVKVTQSSRYLVKRTGEKVFLECVQDMDHENMFWYRQDPGLGLRLIYFSYDVKMKEKGDIPEGYSVSREKKERFSLILESASTNQTSMYLCASSPRGEAFFGQGTRLTVV.

The chain has TRBV9 and TRBJ2-4; no reliable D call. This CDR3 spans 15 amino acids. Trimming shortened V by 2 bases and J by 11 bases, and 20 bases separated the two germline ends. Germline values: CDR1 SGDLS, CDR2 YYNGEE. CDR3 DNA sequence: TGTGCCAGCAGCGTCGACAAGGAAGGGTTTTCTGTTCAGTACTTC. It codes for CASSVDKEGFSVQYF.

In its sample, this clone was seen once. The chain is built from TRBV7-2 and TRBJ1-1, with 9 bases fitting TRBD1. The V gene's germline CDR1 is SGHTA and CDR2 FQGNSA. V lost 6 bases and J lost 3; bases outside the gene matches: 8. The CDR3 sequence is 15 residues long. The CDR3 here is CASSYRGQGDTEAFF. Here the CDR3 DNA reads TGTGCCAGCAGTTACAGGGGGCAGGGGGACACTGAAGCTTTCTTT.

This chain connects TRBV6-4 to TRBJ1-1; 8 nucleotides align to TRBD1. CDR1 and CDR2 (germline): MRHNA, SNTAGT. This CDR3 is 13 amino acids long. V trimming: 4 bases; J trimming: 9 bases; junction bases outside the gene matches: 7. The CDR3 sequence is CASSATQGDKAFF. For the CDR3, the DNA is TGTGCCAGCAGTGCCACACAGGGGGATAAAGCTTTCTTT.

By sample share, this clone is medium-sized. V is TRBV2 and J is TRBJ2-7; no clear D. The V end was cut by 9 bases, the J end by 0 bases, with 9 bases between. CDR3 size: 12 residues. Germline CDR1 and CDR2: SNHLY and FYNNEI. DNA for the CDR3: TGTGCCAGAGTAACCCCCTCCTACGAGCAGTACTTC. Translating it yields CARVTPSYEQYF.

The rearrangement joins TRBV7-9 to TRBJ1-1; TRBD1 matches 10 bases. The germline gives CDR1 SEHNR, CDR2 FQNEAQ (reference sequence). The CDR3 is 16 amino acids. The V segment lost 5 bases and the J segment 5 bases; nucleotides outside the gene matches: 11. This chain's CDR3 is CASSRHLTGGETEAFF. The CDR3 nucleotides are TGTGCCAGCAGCCGTCACTTGACAGGGGGCGAAACTGAAGCTTTCTTT.

The chain carries TRBV11-2 and TRBJ2-7; TRBD2 agrees at 7 bases. This CDR3 is built from 15 residues. Trimming cost V 1 base and J 4 bases; bases outside gene matches: 7. Germline CDR1 SGHAT, CDR2 FQNNGV. The CDR3 reads CASSLAREWTYEQYF. CDR3 DNA: TGTGCCAGCAGCTTAGCGCGGGAGTGGACTTACGAGCAGTACTTC.

A few counts support this clone. V and J are TRBV27 and TRBJ2-1, with D perhaps TRBD1 or TRBD2 (5 bases each). The CDR3 loop spans 15 amino acids. Trimming took 4 bases from V and 12 from J, leaving 22 bases between them. The V gene's germline CDR1 is MNHEY and CDR2 SMNVEV (reference sequence). The CDR3 DNA is TGTGCCAGCAGTTCCCTGGGGACGGGGAAAATTTGGCAGTTCTTC. Protein sequence: CASSSLGTGKIWQFF.

The genes are TRBV6-5 and TRBJ1-3; the D gene is possibly TRBD1 (5 bases). Germline-derived CDR1 and CDR2 are MNHEY and SVGAGI. The CDR3 totals 16 residues. Trimming left V 2 bases short and J 0 bases short, with 11 bases between. CDR3: CASSYQRQISGNTIYF. In DNA, the CDR3 is TGTGCCAGCAGTTACCAGAGACAGATCTCTGGAAACACCATATATTTT.

The chain links TRBV3-1 (or the pseudogene TRBV3-2) to TRBJ1-1; D is possibly TRBD1 (6 bases). CDR1 is LGHDT, CDR2 YNNKEL, per germline (reference sequence). Trimming pared 1 base from V and 4 bases from J, leaving 13 bases between. This CDR3 region has 15 residues. CDR3 coding DNA: TGTGCCAGCAGCCAAGGGGCAGGGGATTTCACTGAAGCTTTCTTT. Translated: CASSQGAGDFTEAFF.

The chain links TRBV28 to TRBJ2-1; D gene ambiguous. V was clipped by 6 bases and J by 4 bases, with 7 bases between them. The CDR3 sequence is 12 residues long. CDR1 is MDHEN and CDR2 is SYDVKM in the germline V gene. DNA for the CDR3: TGTGCCAGCAGCCCCGAGTACAATGAGCAGTTCTTC. As protein: CASSPEYNEQFF.

The gene calls are TRBV9 and TRBJ1-1, with 7 bases matching TRBD1. V was clipped by 3 bases and J by 5 bases; unmatched bases: 7. This CDR3 has 14 amino acids. Looked up from germline, CDR1 is SGDLS and CDR2 is YYNGEE. The CDR3 DNA reads as TGTGCCAGCAGCGAGGGACAGCGAACGACTGAAGCTTTCTTT. It specifies CASSEGQRTTEAFF.

The chain combines TRBV5-4 with TRBJ1-1, with D perhaps matching TRBD1 (5 bases). Trimming stripped 5 bases from V and 8 bases from J, with 19 bases between. The CDR3 loop spans 14 amino acids. Germline-derived CDR1 and CDR2 are SGHNT and YYREEE (reference sequence). CDR3 protein: CASRITGGSGEAFF. In nucleotides, the CDR3 is TGTGCCAGCAGGATCACCGGGGGATCAGGGGAAGCTTTCTTT.